This T cell receptor (beta chain) comes out of a study of T cell responses to AZD1222 COVID-19 vaccine. The repertoire was sequenced with immunoSEQ multiplex PCR; TCRdb's copy has only in-frame clones and lacks some. The table shows under 150,000 clones, with approximately 88% occurring only once. Germline trimming cut 2 bases from V and 4 bases from J; bases unmatched to any gene: 3. Germline loops: CDR1 SGHAT, CDR2 FQNNGV. The length of the CDR3 is 15 residues. The clonotype originates from an adult in good health. The source material was peripheral blood, sampled on day 0 of AZD1222 vaccination. The V and J genes are TRBV11-2 and TRBJ1-4, with TRBD1 identical over 8 bases. The CDR3 sequence: CASSLTGGLNEKLFF. The CDR3 nucleotides read TGTGCCAGCAGCTTAACAGGGGGGCTTAATGAAAAACTGTTTTTT.